The T cell receptor beta chain under discussion was sequenced for a study of CD8 T cells in ankylosing spondylitis. This clonotype showed up just once. 5'-RACE, quantitative and with molecular barcodes, yielded the TCR beta libraries. TCRdb re-called the 5' RACE reads through MiXCR, storing one row per CDR3 protein. The data contain roughly 200,000 distinct CDR3 sequences, around 24% of them singletons. The germline gives CDR1 DFQATT, CDR2 SNEGSKA (reference sequence). The junction had 6 bases not matched to a gene; V was cut back by 5 bases and J by 7 bases. The length of the CDR3 is 13 residues. The sample taken for sequencing was blood, either unsorted or a sorted T cell fraction (not recorded which). This sequence was found in a male donor with ankylosing spondylitis or in good health (not recorded which). The chain recombines TRBV20-1 with TRBJ2-7; 12 bases map to TRBD1. The CDR3 is CSAVGQGAREQYF. The CDR3 DNA sequence: TGCAGTGCTGTGGGACAGGGGGCGCGGGAGCAGTACTTC.